The subject of this entry is one TCR beta chain. What it recognizes is unknown. The PCR was carried out with 60 Vbeta primers and 13 Jbeta primers. Method: immunoSEQ multiplex PCR; TCRdb's copy keeps in-frame clones and lacks some. This sample has about 120,000 clones, with approximately 80% found just once. After removal of 6 bases from V and 6 bases from J, the junction contained 14 bases not matched to a gene. The germline V gene has CDR1 SGHRS and CDR2 YFSETQ. The CDR3 loop spans 16 amino acids. These data originate in a study of cytomegalovirus exposure and HLA in healthy donors. Whole-study results and caveats: Most TCR beta V segments were productive about 90% or about 30% of the time in an earlier analysis. An ancestry cluster, one associated with Asian ancestry, reportedly showed fewer N-insertions than the approximately 670-donor mean in a later analysis. The authors later linked a missense DCLRE1C variant to TCR beta V- and J-gene trimming. Overall, approximately 150 TCR beta chains were annotated as cytomegalovirus-associated.

This receptor was identified in a man aged 25 to 40 in good health and CMV-seropositive. Sample: PBMCs. The chain has TRBV5-1 and TRBJ2-2, with TRBD1 identical over 7 bases. Here the CDR3 reads CASKDRDSWSAGELFF. Written as DNA, the CDR3 is TGCGCCAGCAAGGACCGGGACAGCTGGTCGGCCGGGGAGCTGTTTTTT.